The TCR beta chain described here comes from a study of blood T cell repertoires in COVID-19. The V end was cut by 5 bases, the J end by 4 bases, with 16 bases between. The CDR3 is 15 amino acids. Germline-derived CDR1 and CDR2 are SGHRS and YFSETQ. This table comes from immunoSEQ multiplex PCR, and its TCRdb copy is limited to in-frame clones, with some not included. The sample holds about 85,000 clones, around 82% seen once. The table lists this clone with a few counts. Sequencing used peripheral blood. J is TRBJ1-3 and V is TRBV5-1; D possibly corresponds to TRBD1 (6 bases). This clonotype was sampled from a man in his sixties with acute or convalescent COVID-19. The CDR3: CASSKDSTLGNTIYF. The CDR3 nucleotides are TGCGCCAGCAGTAAGGACAGTACTTTGGGAAACACCATATATTTT.